The table lists the clone carrying this TCR beta chain with a count of one. The sample originates from a study of shared clonotypes between healthy human individuals. Data came from immunoSEQ multiplex PCR; TCRdb stores just in-frame clones and leaves some out. The sample shows 1.6 million or so clones, 97% to 99% of them seen only once. The CDR3 has 15 residues. V shed 3 bases and J shed 0 bases, with 11 bases lying between them. Germline CDR1 is KGHSH and CDR2 is LQKENI. This receptor was taken from a man aged 30 to 45 in good health. Sequenced material: naive CD4+ T cells sorted from blood. Subset defined: CD45RA+ positively selected. The J gene is TRBJ1-2, the V gene TRBV18; D is unclear. This chain's CDR3 is CASSPAADSNYGYTF. The CDR3 DNA sequence: TGTGCCAGCTCACCGGCGGCTGACTCTAACTATGGCTACACCTTC.